Shown below are 3 T cell receptor beta chains from a single sample sequenced in a study of blood T cells in healthy people across ages. Primed by a sample-barcoded 5' primer and a J-beta primer mix, a second PCR proceeded for about 6 to 12 cycles. From the 5' RACE reads, TCRdb called clonotypes with MiXCR, one entry per CDR3 protein. The sample lists 1.5 million to 2 million distinct CDR3 sequences; roughly 49% were seen once. Sequenced sample: blood. These receptors all stem from a woman aged 35 to 49 in good health.

This clonotype has a handful of counts. The V call is TRBV5-1, the J call TRBJ2-3; D is possibly TRBD2 (6 bases). Germline CDR1 reads SGHRS; CDR2 reads YFSETQ. This CDR3 is 16 amino acids long. Between the trimmed V and J ends, which lost 0 bases and 0 bases, there was a span of 11 bases. The CDR3 nucleotides read TGCGCCAGCAGCTTGGCCGGAGGGTTTAGCACAGATACGCAGTATTTT. This encodes CASSLAGGFSTDTQYF.

Comment on this clonotype: A junction end diverges from the germline sequence, so it may reflect a read error. The chain combines TRBV7-7 with TRBJ2-5, with 8 bases identical to TRBD1. CDR1 and CDR2 from the germline V gene are SSHAT and FNYEAQ (reference sequence). The CDR3 runs to 14 residues. DNA of the CDR3: TGTGCTAGCAGCCGCGGACAGGGTTCTGGGACCCAGTACTTC. It translates to CASSRGQGSGTQYF.

This clonotype was seen more than once but under ten times. This chain joins TRBV4-3 and TRBJ1-5; no clear D gene. This CDR3 has 15 amino acids. Trimming pared 1 base from V and 4 bases from J, leaving 11 bases between. CDR1 and CDR2 from the germline V gene are LGHNA and YSLEER. CDR3 sequence: CASSQGTGANQPQHF. The CDR3, as DNA: TGCGCCAGCAGCCAAGGGACCGGCGCGAATCAGCCCCAGCATTTT.